This TCR beta chain was sequenced for a study of PD-1 blockade in classical Hodgkin lymphoma. Study results and limitations: Whoever responded completely had baseline diversity much like that seen in newly diagnosed patients.

Sequenced by immunoSEQ multiplex PCR; TCRdb stores in-frame clones only, minus some. Of more than 25,000 clones in the sample, approximately 85% are singletons; the top ten hold 2.4%. Time point noted: cycle 4 day 1 (C4D1), after six to seven weeks of nivolumab. Every patient had relapsed following autologous stem cell transplantation, and cohorts differed in brentuximab vedotin exposure. Using magnetic negative selection, the CD4+ T cells were separated out of thawed PBMCs. This clone was seen once. Its antigen is currently unknown. Trimming at V came to 6 bases and at J to 5 bases, leaving 4 bases not matched to a gene. The CDR3 extends over 13 amino acids. Per the germline V gene, CDR1 is SNHLY and CDR2 is FYNNEI.

The TCR was taken from a human donor with classical Hodgkin lymphoma. The J gene is TRBJ2-7, the V gene TRBV2, with TRBD1 matching 10 bases. The sample was CD4+ T cells from blood, taken before the fourth cycle of nivolumab. The CDR3 bases are TGTGCCAGCAGCCGGGACAGGGGACACGAGCAGTACTTC. Amino acid sequence: CASSRDRGHEQYF.